This T cell receptor (beta chain) was sequenced during a study of shared T cell receptors in the human thymus. J gave up 1 base and V 3 bases, and 13 bases lay outside the gene matches. The CDR3 loop spans 18 amino acids. Germline values: CDR1 SGDLS, CDR2 YYNGEE. Produced via immunoSEQ multiplex PCR; TCRdb's table is partial and in-frame only. The sample records 500,000 to 850,000 clones, 80% to 90% being singletons. This clone was detected once. This same sample was also taken into another study, of human thymus T cells.

The receptor's source is a boy under two years old with a congenital heart defect. Sequenced sample: thymocytes. V gene TRBV9 combines with J gene TRBJ1-1; 9 bases are a match to TRBD1. The CDR3 DNA is TGTGCCAGCAGCGAGGAGGACAGGGGCCAAAGAAAGAACACTGAAGCTTTCTTT. This encodes CASSEEDRGQRKNTEAFF.